Following are 27 T cell receptor beta chains from one sample sequenced in a study of molecular identifiers for immune sequencing clone quantification. A single record per CDR3 protein comes from TCRdb applying MiXCR to the PCR reads. The sample includes 88,000 or so distinct CDR3 sequences, roughly 23% of them seen just once. Input material: naive CD8+ T cells from blood, with Jurkat cell RNA spiked in. The subset denotes: FACS-sorted CD8+CD4-CCR7+CD45RA+ naive T cells. These receptors came from a human donor in good health. Some libraries in this study had Jurkat cell RNA spiked in.

This clonotype occurred a few times. This sequence joins TRBV29-1 and TRBJ2-7; D unclear. The CDR3 runs to 11 residues. Germline V CDR1 and CDR2: SQVTM, ANQGSEA. Trimming shortened V by 4 bases and J by 2 bases, and 6 bases separated the two germline ends. CDR3 sequence reads: CSVVVTYEQYF. The CDR3 bases are TGCAGCGTTGTGGTAACCTACGAGCAGTACTTC.

This clonotype was observed at least ten times. V gene TRBV5-1 combines with J gene TRBJ2-5; D ambiguous. In germline, CDR1 is SGHRS, CDR2 YFSETQ. The CDR3 contains 14 residues. V dropped 0 bases and J dropped 0 bases, with 6 bases sitting between them. The CDR3: CASSLDGYQETQYF. CDR3 nucleotides: TGCGCCAGCAGCTTGGATGGTTACCAAGAGACCCAGTACTTC.

This clonotype turned up a few times. The V call is TRBV30, the J call TRBJ2-3, with 8 bases fitting TRBD1. The germline CDR1 and CDR2 sequences are GTSNPN and SVGIG (reference sequence). V shed 0 bases, J shed 4 bases, and the junction held 9 bases outside the gene matches. This CDR3 region has 16 residues. The CDR3 bases are TGTGCCTGGAGTGTCTATACAGGGGGAGGTCCAGATACGCAGTATTTT. Its translation is CAWSVYTGGGPDTQYF.

This clonotype has only a few counts. V and J are TRBV13 and TRBJ2-2; D is unclear. Looked up from germline, CDR1 is PRHDT and CDR2 is FYEKMQ (reference sequence). The V and J ends lost 6 bases and 5 bases respectively, with 19 bases between them. There are 16 residues in the CDR3. As DNA, the CDR3 is TGTGCCAGCAGTTCCTTTTACAGCCAGCAGACCGGGGAGCTGTTTTTT. Translation gives CASSSFYSQQTGELFF.

This clonotype was counted many times. The chain recombines TRBV19 with TRBJ1-5; 8 bases fit TRBD1. CDR1 and CDR2 (germline): LNHDA, SQIVND (reference sequence). Trimming cost V 4 bases and J 2 bases; bases outside gene matches: 7. The CDR3 has 16 residues. The CDR3 bases are TGTGCCAGTAGTACCGACAGGGGACGGGGCAATCAGCCCCAGCATTTT. Protein product: CASSTDRGRGNQPQHF. Drawing the rest from reference TRBV19 and TRBJ1-5, the complete variable domain is DGGITQSPKYLFRKEGQNVTLSCEQNLNHDAMYWYRQDPGQGLRLIYYSQIVNDFQKGDIAEGYSVSREKKESFPLTVTSAQKNPTAFYLCASSTDRGRGNQPQHFGDGTRLSIL.

This clonotype was recorded at least ten times. The rearrangement uses TRBV4-1 and TRBJ2-7, with no clear D. V was clipped by 2 bases and J by 2 bases, with 10 bases between them. This CDR3 is 14 amino acids long. CDR1 is MGHRA, CDR2 YSYEKL, per germline. The CDR3 loop is CASSQIPFAYEQYF. The CDR3 DNA reads as TGCGCCAGCAGCCAAATCCCTTTTGCCTACGAGCAGTACTTC.

This clonotype was seen ten or more times. This chain connects TRBV27 to TRBJ2-7; no reliable D call. Trimming took off 2 bases at V and 6 bases at J, with 8 bases between the two ends. The germline V gene encodes CDR1 MNHEY and CDR2 SMNVEV (reference sequence). CDR3 length equals 12 residues. DNA for the CDR3: TGTGCCAGCAGTTTACCGGCTGGCGAGCAGTACTTC. It translates to CASSLPAGEQYF.

The sample holds a few counts of this clonotype. The chain recombines TRBV7-9 with TRBJ2-1; TRBD2 aligns across 8 bases. V was clipped by 6 bases and J by 0 bases; unmatched bases: 7. The CDR3 consists of 16 residues. CDR1 SEHNR and CDR2 FQNEAQ come from the germline V gene (reference sequence). The CDR3 DNA reads TGTGCCAGCAGTTCGACTAGCGAGAGCTCCTACAATGAGCAGTTCTTC. It is translated as CASSSTSESSYNEQFF.

In its sample, this clonotype was seen a few times. J is TRBJ1-4 and V is TRBV27; D is perhaps TRBD1 (6 bases). Between the trimmed V and J ends, which lost 4 bases and 7 bases, there was a span of 13 bases. Germline CDR1 is MNHEY and CDR2 is SMNVEV (reference sequence). CDR3 length: 14 residues. The CDR3 DNA is TGTGCCAGCAGTTGGGCGGGGGCGCCTGAAAAACTGTTTTTT. It encodes CASSWAGAPEKLFF.

In its sample, this clonotype was seen a few times. The chain couples TRBV27 to TRBJ1-2; the D is unclear. The CDR3 has 16 amino acids. V was pared by 0 bases and J by 7 bases, with 18 bases between. Germline values: CDR1 MNHEY, CDR2 SMNVEV (reference sequence). The CDR3 DNA reads TGTGCCAGCAGTTTATCTTCTTTGCCGGGATTCAGTGGCTACACCTTC. It codes for CASSLSSLPGFSGYTF.

The chain combines TRBV13 with TRBJ2-1; D is unresolved. This CDR3 spans 17 amino acids. The germline V gene has CDR1 PRHDT and CDR2 FYEKMQ (reference sequence). V dropped 6 bases and J dropped 0 bases, with 18 bases sitting between them. The CDR3: CASRARKAQYSYNEQFF. For the CDR3, the DNA is TGTGCCAGCAGGGCTAGGAAGGCCCAATACTCCTACAATGAGCAGTTCTTC.

As to this clonotype: Given a much more abundant clone one base away, this may be a read error. The rearrangement joins TRBV7-9 to TRBJ2-5, with TRBD2 as a possible D gene (7 bases). The germline V gene encodes CDR1 SEHNR and CDR2 FQNEAQ (reference sequence). This CDR3 region has 14 residues. V dropped 2 bases and J dropped 4 bases, with 11 bases sitting between them. CDR3 coding DNA: TGTGCCAGCAGCTTAATCGGGGGGCGAGAGACCCAGTACTTC. Its protein product is CASSLIGGRETQYF.

The V gene is TRBV6-5, the J gene TRBJ2-1; D is possibly TRBD1 (6 bases). There are 15 residues in the CDR3. Germline V gives CDR1 MNHEY, CDR2 SVGAGI. The V end was cut by 5 bases, the J end by 6 bases, with 17 bases between. The DNA of the CDR3 is TGTGCCAGCAGTCACAGGGCTAGATCCCGCAATGAGCAGTTCTTC. Its protein is CASSHRARSRNEQFF.

J is TRBJ2-7 and V is TRBV27; TRBD2 matches at 10 bases. From germline, CDR1 is MNHEY and CDR2 SMNVEV (reference sequence). The CDR3 has 14 residues. V gave up 5 bases and J gave up 4 bases; unmatched junction bases: 5. CDR3 loop: CASSPSGSAYEQYF. Written as DNA, the CDR3 is TGTGCCAGCAGTCCTAGCGGGAGTGCGTACGAGCAGTACTTC.

Many counts were recorded for this clonotype. The chain combines TRBV6-5 with TRBJ1-5; TRBD1 matches 7 bases. Trimming at V came to 5 bases and at J to 5 bases, leaving 9 bases not matched to a gene. The CDR3 covers 15 residues. The V gene's germline CDR1 is MNHEY and CDR2 SVGAGI. CDR3 in DNA: TGTGCCAGCAGTGCCCGGGACAGCGGATATCAGCCCCAGCATTTT. This translates into CASSARDSGYQPQHF.

This clonotype showed up just a few times. A much larger clone sits a single nucleotide away, making a read error possible. The CDR3 does not close with the conserved phenylalanine or tryptophan, likely indicating a read error. The chain uses TRBV9 and TRBJ1-1; TRBD1 might be the D (6 bases). The CDR3 loop spans 13 amino acids. Germline V gene lookup returns CDR1 SGDLS and CDR2 YYNGEE. The germline V and J ends were trimmed by 0 bases and 4 bases, with 7 bases remaining between them. The CDR3: CASSVGGATEAFL. CDR3 bases: TGTGCCAGCAGCGTAGGGGGGGCCACTGAAGCTTTCCTT.

This clonotype appeared many times. The V call is TRBV6-6, the J call TRBJ2-4; D remains unclear. The germline CDR1 and CDR2 sequences are MNHNY and SVGAGI (reference sequence). The CDR3 covers 11 residues. Trimming shortened V by 5 bases and J by 11 bases, and 10 bases separated the two germline ends. The CDR3 sequence is CASSAPAFQYF. The DNA of the CDR3 is TGTGCCAGCAGTGCACCTGCCTTTCAGTACTTC.

A remark on this clonotype: With a much larger clone just one base away, this may be a read error. The genes are TRBV11-3 and TRBJ2-7; D possibly corresponds to TRBD1 (5 bases). CDR3 length: 14 amino acids. V lost 4 bases, J lost 6 bases, and 16 bases lay in between. The germline gives CDR1 SGHNT, CDR2 YENEEA. CDR3 bases: TGTGCCAGCAGCTCATCCGCAGGGAAAGTCGAGCAGTACTTC. This gives the protein CASSSSAGKVEQYF. Filled out from reference TRBV11-3 and TRBJ2-7, the complete variable domain reads EAGVVQSPRYKIIEKKQPVAFWCNPISGHNTLYWYLQNLGQGPELLIRYENEEAVDDSQLPKDRFSAERLKGVDSTLKIQPAELGDSAVYLCASSSSAGKVEQYFGPGTRLTVT.

The table lists this clonotype with many counts. The chain employs TRBV28 and TRBJ2-1; 10 nucleotides match TRBD2. This CDR3 has 17 amino acids. Germline V CDR1 and CDR2: MDHEN, SYDVKM. Trimming cost V 5 bases and J 8 bases; bases outside gene matches: 15. The CDR3 loop reads CASSRTSGTLGRDEQFF. The CDR3, as DNA: TGTGCCAGCAGTCGGACTAGCGGAACTCTCGGTAGGGATGAGCAGTTCTTC.

This clonotype was detected a few times. This chain connects TRBV6-5 to TRBJ1-2, with D possibly matching TRBD1 (5 bases). CDR3 length: 15 residues. Germline loops: CDR1 MNHEY, CDR2 SVGAGI. V was cut by 6 bases and J by 2 bases, with 16 bases left in between. The CDR3 reads CASSHDWGGNYGYTF. In DNA form, the CDR3 reads TGTGCCAGCAGCCACGATTGGGGCGGAAACTATGGCTACACCTTC.

Many counts were recorded for this clonotype. The chain uses TRBV7-9 and TRBJ2-5; possibly TRBD1 for D (5 bases). V lost 5 bases to trimming and J lost 0 bases, with 16 bases between them. The CDR3 is made up of 16 amino acids. The germline V gene has CDR1 SEHNR and CDR2 FQNEAQ (reference sequence). CDR3 nucleotide sequence: TGTGCCAGCAGCCAGGGTGGCTTGACGTACCAAGAGACCCAGTACTTC. Amino acid sequence: CASSQGGLTYQETQYF.

The chain is built from TRBV4-3 and TRBJ2-1; TRBD2 matches 12 bases. The V gene's germline CDR1 is LGHNA and CDR2 YSLEER. The V segment lost 3 bases and the J segment 6 bases; nucleotides outside the gene matches: 3. The CDR3 has 15 amino acids. CDR3 sequence reads: CASSQLAGGLNEQFF. Written as DNA, the CDR3 is TGCGCCAGCAGCCAGCTAGCGGGAGGGCTCAATGAGCAGTTCTTC.

On this clonotype: A single base separates this from a much larger clone, so it may be a read error. Because it lacks the conserved phenylalanine or tryptophan at the end, this CDR3 is likely a read error. This chain connects TRBV27 to TRBJ2-3; possible D gene TRBD1, 6 bases. This CDR3 has 14 amino acids. V was pared by 2 bases and J by 5 bases, with 11 bases between. The germline gives CDR1 MNHEY, CDR2 SMNVEV (reference sequence). CDR3 protein: CASSLQGFGDTQYS. CDR3 DNA: TGTGCCAGCAGTTTACAGGGGTTTGGAGATACGCAGTATTCT.

The V gene is TRBV19, the J gene TRBJ2-5; the D is unclear. Trimming took 6 bases from V and 4 from J, leaving 6 bases between them. Germline V gene data show CDR1 as LNHDA and CDR2 as SQIVND (reference sequence). The CDR3 is made up of 11 amino acids. The CDR3 DNA follows: TGTGCCAGTAGCAATTTAGAGACCCAGTACTTC. Protein sequence: CASSNLETQYF. Supplemented by reference TRBV19 and TRBJ2-5, the full variable domain reads DGGITQSPKYLFRKEGQNVTLSCEQNLNHDAMYWYRQDPGQGLRLIYYSQIVNDFQKGDIAEGYSVSREKKESFPLTVTSAQKNPTAFYLCASSNLETQYFGPGTRLLVL.

The chain joins TRBV27 to TRBJ2-7, with 12 bases that match TRBD2. The CDR3 runs 15 residues. The trim removed 6 bases at V and 1 base at J, leaving 4 bases unmatched. From germline, CDR1 is MNHEY and CDR2 SMNVEV (reference sequence). This CDR3 reads CASRVTSGGSYEQYF. CDR3 DNA sequence: TGTGCCAGCAGGGTAACTAGCGGGGGGTCCTACGAGCAGTACTTC.

This clonotype occurred many times. This rearrangement joins TRBV12-3 or TRBV12-4 to TRBJ2-7; perhaps TRBD1 as D (6 bases). Trimming removed 6 bases from V and 9 bases from J, with 27 bases in between. The CDR3 length is 16 residues. CDR3: CASSTNTGILSIGQYF. CDR3 coding DNA: TGTGCCAGCAGCACGAATACAGGGATCTTGTCTATCGGGCAGTACTTC.

A word on this clonotype: The germline gene is not matched at one end of the junction; a read error may be the cause. The chain joins TRBV19 to TRBJ1-5; a weak D match, TRBD1 (5 bases). CDR3 size: 15 residues. Germline values: CDR1 LNHDA, CDR2 SQIVND (reference sequence). In nucleotides, the CDR3 is TGTGCCAGTAGTGTCCAGGGACGGAGCAATCGGCCCCAGCATTTT. Its protein is CASSVQGRSNRPQHF.